One and the same sample provided the 28 T cell receptor beta chains below, sequenced in a study of cytomegalovirus exposure and HLA in healthy donors (TCRdb year 2017). Library creation used the immunoSEQ multiplex PCR assay. Sourced from immuneACCESS, this table was stored by TCRdb with only in-frame sequences that have V and J called. A share of the clones is absent; for the studies checked, an unresolved V gene accounts for under half, and the remainder has no known explanation. The sample contains hundreds of thousands of clones, approximately 80% of them found a single time. Over 12% of the sample belongs to the ten largest clones. Sequencing was carried out using PBMCs. The receptors come from a woman aged 25 to 39 in good health and CMV-seropositive.

The rearrangement uses TRBV6-5 and TRBJ2-7; either TRBD1 or TRBD2 may supply D (5 bases each). CDR1 and CDR2 from the germline V gene are MNHEY and SVGAGI. The CDR3 consists of 12 residues. The V end was cut by 7 bases, the J end by 1 base, with 8 bases between. CDR3 coding DNA: TGTGCCAGCATTGGGGGATCCTACGAGCAGTACTTC. This translates into CASIGGSYEQYF.

The chain carries TRBV27 and TRBJ2-7, with TRBD2 matching 9 bases. This CDR3 region has 16 residues. Germline V CDR1 and CDR2: MNHEY, SMNVEV (reference sequence). V lost 5 bases, J lost 2 bases, and 10 bases stayed unmatched. The chain's CDR3 is CASSLGTSFGPYEQYF. In DNA form, the CDR3 reads TGTGCCAGCAGTCTCGGGACTAGCTTTGGTCCCTACGAGCAGTACTTC.

This clone showed up just a few times. The chain couples TRBV29-1 to TRBJ1-2; 11 bases fit TRBD1. With V trimmed by 6 bases and J by 3 bases, 3 bases remained unmatched. Per the germline V gene, CDR1 is SQVTM and CDR2 is ANQGSEA. The CDR3 consists of 13 residues. The CDR3 coding sequence is TGCAGCGTCCCGGGACAGGGGGACTATGGCTACACCTTC. It encodes CSVPGQGDYGYTF.

The CDR3 loop reads CAWSVGTGGQPQHF. The CDR3 nucleotides read TGTGCCTGGAGTGTCGGGACAGGGGGTCAGCCCCAGCATTTT. The V and J genes are TRBV30 and TRBJ1-5, with 11 bases matching TRBD1. Germline CDR1 and CDR2: GTSNPN and SVGIG (reference sequence). V trimming: 0 bases; J trimming: 6 bases; junction bases outside the gene matches: 1. The CDR3 has 14 amino acids.

V usage is TRBV25-1 and J usage is TRBJ1-3; D ambiguous. This CDR3 is built from 12 residues. V was shortened by 6 bases and J by 3 bases, with 6 bases between the two germline ends. CDR1 is MGHDK, CDR2 SYGVNS, per germline. The CDR3, as DNA: TGTGCCAGCAGCCTCGATGGAAACACCATATATTTT. As protein: CASSLDGNTIYF.

This clone was seen many times. The chain combines TRBV6-5 with TRBJ2-5, with 14 bases that match TRBD2. The CDR3 runs 16 residues. J was trimmed by 5 bases and V by 0 bases; bases with no gene match: 2. Looked up from germline, CDR1 is MNHEY and CDR2 is SVGAGI. The CDR3 spells CASSYSGTSGSETQYF. CDR3 DNA sequence: TGTGCCAGCAGTTACTCGGGGACTAGCGGGAGTGAGACCCAGTACTTC.

The chain combines TRBV27 with TRBJ1-5; D call uncertain. CDR3 length equals 13 residues. With 6 bases removed from V and 0 bases from J, the gap between germline ends came to 6 bases. Germline CDR1 and CDR2: MNHEY and SMNVEV (reference sequence). The CDR3 is CASRGNSNQPQHF. The CDR3, as DNA: TGTGCCAGCAGGGGGAATAGCAATCAGCCCCAGCATTTT.

In nucleotides, the CDR3 is TGTGCCAGCAGTAGGGCGGGAGGGTACAATGAGCAGTTCTTC. Translation: CASSRAGGYNEQFF. V gene TRBV2 combines with J gene TRBJ2-1; 9 nucleotides match TRBD2. With 5 bases clipped from V and 4 bases from J, the junction kept 3 bases outside the gene matches. The CDR3 extends over 14 amino acids. Germline lookup yields CDR1 SNHLY and CDR2 FYNNEI. Drawing the rest from reference TRBV2 and TRBJ2-1, the complete variable domain is EPEVTQTPSHQVTQMGQEVILRCVPISNHLYFYWYRQILGQKVEFLVSFYNNEISEKSEIFDDQFSVERPDGSNFTLKIRSTKLEDSAMYFCASSRAGGYNEQFFGPGTRLTVL.

The chain recombines TRBV6-5 with TRBJ2-1; 11 nucleotides match TRBD2. The germline V gene encodes CDR1 MNHEY and CDR2 SVGAGI. With V trimmed by 2 bases and J by 5 bases, 2 bases remained unmatched. This CDR3 has 15 residues. The CDR3 nucleotides read TGTGCCAGCAGTTACGGGACTAGCGGCCACAATGAGCAGTTCTTC. It encodes CASSYGTSGHNEQFF.

In nucleotides, the CDR3 is TGTGCCAGCAGTGCAGGGATACACACTGAAGCTTTCTTT. It encodes CASSAGIHTEAFF. V gene TRBV7-9 combines with J gene TRBJ1-1; perhaps TRBD1 as D (5 bases). The CDR3 contains 13 residues. Trimming took 6 bases from V and 3 from J, leaving 11 bases between them. The V gene's germline CDR1 is SEHNR and CDR2 FQNEAQ (reference sequence).

The chain uses TRBV30 and TRBJ1-5, with D perhaps matching TRBD1 (5 bases). The CDR3 is 13 residues long. Trimming took off 3 bases at V and 4 bases at J, with 10 bases between the two ends. CDR1 is GTSNPN, CDR2 SVGIG, per germline (reference sequence). The DNA of the CDR3 is TGTGCCTGGAGCACCGGGGGAAATCAGCCCCAGCATTTT. This sequence encodes CAWSTGGNQPQHF.

The CDR3 sequence is CASSVTTGELFF. The CDR3 DNA is TGTGCCAGCAGCGTTACAACCGGGGAGCTGTTTTTT. J is TRBJ2-2 and V is TRBV9, with D unclear. There are 12 residues in the CDR3. V lost 2 bases to trimming and J lost 5 bases, with 4 bases between them. CDR1 SGDLS and CDR2 YYNGEE come from the germline V gene.

J is TRBJ1-1 and V is TRBV6-6; D might be TRBD1 (6 bases). There are 14 residues in the CDR3. Germline V CDR1 and CDR2: MNHNY, SVGAGI (reference sequence). V was cut by 6 bases and J by 4 bases, with 15 bases left in between. In DNA, the CDR3 is TGTGCCAGCAGACCCCCCCAGGGGCTCACTGAAGCTTTCTTT. This gives the protein CASRPPQGLTEAFF.

This chain joins TRBV28 and TRBJ2-7; TRBD1 is a possible D gene (7 bases). The CDR3 is 15 amino acids. Deletions cut 5 bases from V and 4 bases from J, with 18 bases between. CDR1 and CDR2 (germline): MDHEN, SYDVKM. The CDR3 is CASSPQGGEWYEQYF. The CDR3 DNA follows: TGTGCCAGCAGTCCCCAGGGGGGAGAATGGTACGAGCAGTACTTC.

The rearrangement links TRBV5-1 to TRBJ1-4; D remains unclear. Trimming removed 6 bases from V and 5 bases from J, with 17 bases in between. CDR3 length: 15 residues. Germline V gives CDR1 SGHRS, CDR2 YFSETQ. The CDR3 DNA reads TGCGCCAGCACCCTCGGGTCGGGCCGAAATGAAAAACTGTTTTTT. Translated, it gives CASTLGSGRNEKLFF. The complete variable domain, with remaining parts taken from reference TRBV5-1 and TRBJ1-4, reads KAGVTQTPRYLIKTRGQQVTLSCSPISGHRSVSWYQQTPGQGLQFLFEYFSETQRNKGNFPGRFSGRQFSNSRSEMNVSTLELGDSALYLCASTLGSGRNEKLFFGSGTQLSVL.

The CDR3 nucleotides read TGTGCCAGCAGTGAGGTGGGGGTTTGGGAGCAGTTCTTC. Translating gives CASSEVGVWEQFF. The genes are TRBV25-1 and TRBJ2-1; tentatively, D is TRBD1 or TRBD2 (5 bases each). Germline V gene lookup returns CDR1 MGHDK and CDR2 SYGVNS. V was trimmed by 3 bases and J by 10 bases, leaving 13 bases between them. This CDR3 is 13 amino acids long.

This sequence joins TRBV2 and TRBJ2-1; the match to TRBD1 covers 7 bases. CDR1 is SNHLY, CDR2 FYNNEI, per germline. The J segment lost 14 bases and the V segment lost 3 bases, leaving 4 bases of the junction unmatched. This CDR3 contains 11 residues. CDR3 sequence (DNA): TGTGCCAGCAGTGACCGGGACAGTAAGTTCTTC. Translation: CASSDRDSKFF.

The chain recombines TRBV5-4 with TRBJ2-3; possibly TRBD2 for D (6 bases). CDR1 is SGHNT, CDR2 YYREEE, per germline (reference sequence). V lost 1 base, J lost 0 bases, and 12 bases lay in between. There are 16 residues in the CDR3. CDR3 in amino acids: CASSLMRGGSTDTQYF. The CDR3 DNA sequence: TGTGCCAGCAGCTTGATGCGGGGTGGTAGCACAGATACGCAGTATTTT.

This sequence joins TRBV28 and TRBJ1-1, with 9 nucleotides matching TRBD1. Germline CDR1 MDHEN, CDR2 SYDVKM. CDR3 length: 16 amino acids. The V and J ends lost 5 bases and 5 bases, in that order; junction bases with no gene match: 12. The CDR3 DNA reads as TGTGCCAGCAGTACCTCGAGAGGGGGGACAGGGACTGAAGCTTTCTTT. It is translated as CASSTSRGGTGTEAFF.

The chain joins TRBV27 to TRBJ2-1, with no clear D. Trimming cost V 3 bases and J 9 bases, with 12 bases left between them. The CDR3 totals 13 residues. The germline V gene encodes CDR1 MNHEY and CDR2 SMNVEV (reference sequence). The CDR3 nucleotides read TGTGCCAGCAGTTTTGCCCCAACGGGTGAGCAGTTCTTC. It codes for CASSFAPTGEQFF.

The chain joins TRBV30 to TRBJ2-5; a possible D gene is TRBD1 (6 bases). The V end was cut by 3 bases, the J end by 5 bases, with 25 bases between. Germline V gene sequence: CDR1 GTSNPN, CDR2 SVGIG (reference sequence). The CDR3 sequence is 17 residues long. CDR3 bases: TGTGCCTGGAGCCCCGAGGAACAGGGAAGGCGGTACGAGACCCAGTACTTC. Its translation: CAWSPEEQGRRYETQYF.

The rearrangement joins TRBV2 to TRBJ1-1; 9 positions agree with TRBD1. V was pared by 6 bases and J by 8 bases, with 10 bases of the junction left unmatched. This CDR3 has 14 amino acids. CDR1 is SNHLY, CDR2 FYNNEI, per germline. CDR3 DNA sequence: TGTGCCAGCAGCACTACTGGACAGGGGCCCGAAGCTTTCTTT. It specifies CASSTTGQGPEAFF.

The rearrangement links TRBV29-1 to TRBJ1-1, with 7 bases lining up with TRBD1. CDR3 size: 12 residues. J gave up 0 bases and V 7 bases, and 2 bases lay outside the gene matches. The germline V gene has CDR1 SQVTM and CDR2 ANQGSEA. DNA for the CDR3: TGCAGCGGAGGGGGCATGAACACTGAAGCTTTCTTT. Translation: CSGGGMNTEAFF.

The V call is TRBV11-2, the J call TRBJ2-7; tentative D call: TRBD2 (6 bases). This CDR3 is 14 amino acids long. V was clipped by 0 bases and J by 3 bases, with 9 bases between them. Germline values: CDR1 SGHAT, CDR2 FQNNGV. DNA of the CDR3: TGTGCCAGCAGCTTAGATTCTAGCGTCTACGAGCAGTACTTC. This gives the protein CASSLDSSVYEQYF. Combining the CDR3 with reference TRBV11-2 and TRBJ2-7 gives the whole variable domain EAGVAQSPRYKIIEKRQSVAFWCNPISGHATLYWYQQILGQGPKLLIQFQNNGVVDDSQLPKDRFSAERLKGVDSTLKIQPAKLEDSAVYLCASSLDSSVYEQYFGPGTRLTVT.

This clone occurred a few times. The rearrangement uses TRBV4-2 and TRBJ1-1, with D maybe TRBD1 (6 bases). Germline CDR1 reads LGHNA; CDR2 reads YNFKEQ. The CDR3 length is 16 residues. Trimming took 3 bases from V and 4 from J, leaving 18 bases between them. The DNA for the CDR3 is TGTGCCAGCAGCCAGGGAAGGGGGACCATCGGCACTGAAGCTTTCTTT. Translation: CASSQGRGTIGTEAFF.

As regards this clone: This same CDR3 is encoded by further DNA sequences in the sample. The chain has TRBV6-5 and TRBJ1-3; perhaps TRBD1 as D (5 bases). CDR1 is MNHEY and CDR2 is SVGAGI in the germline V gene. V lost 0 bases to trimming and J lost 4 bases, with 13 bases between them. The length of the CDR3 is 16 residues. CDR3 protein: CASSYSISGSGNTIYF. For the CDR3, the DNA is TGTGCCAGCAGTTACTCGATTTCAGGGTCCGGAAACACCATATATTTT.

J is TRBJ2-3 and V is TRBV27; perhaps TRBD1 as D (6 bases). Trimming removed 5 bases from V and 5 bases from J, with 14 bases in between. CDR3 length equals 14 residues. CDR1 MNHEY and CDR2 SMNVEV come from the germline V gene (reference sequence). CDR3 nucleotide sequence: TGTGCCAGCAGTCCGACAGGACTGGGAGATACGCAGTATTTT. It codes for CASSPTGLGDTQYF.

This clone was recorded only once. The V gene is TRBV5-1, the J gene TRBJ2-1; TRBD1 matches 11 bases. The CDR3 length is 16 residues. The germline V gene has CDR1 SGHRS and CDR2 YFSETQ. Trimming took 4 bases from V and 2 from J; bases not matched to a gene: 5. CDR3 amino acids: CASSQGTGGTYNEQFF. CDR3 nucleotides: TGCGCCAGCAGCCAAGGGACAGGGGGAACCTACAATGAGCAGTTCTTC. Supplemented by reference TRBV5-1 and TRBJ2-1, the full variable domain reads KAGVTQTPRYLIKTRGQQVTLSCSPISGHRSVSWYQQTPGQGLQFLFEYFSETQRNKGNFPGRFSGRQFSNSRSEMNVSTLELGDSALYLCASSQGTGGTYNEQFFGPGTRLTVL.